The 5 T cell receptor beta chains given below trace back to one sample, sequenced in a study of response to subunit inactivated influenza vaccine. TCRdb used MiXCR to reprocess the RT-PCR reads, holding one entry per CDR3 protein. The data contain a few hundred thousand distinct CDR3 sequences, roughly 7.6% of them singletons. This sample comprised PBMCs from blood, obtained roughly 24 months after vaccination. The receptors originated from a man aged 50 to 69 who received an inactivated influenza vaccine.

The chain couples TRBV10-3 to TRBJ2-2; D is possibly TRBD2 (5 bases). This CDR3 has 12 amino acids. V lost 8 bases to trimming and J lost 5 bases, with 9 bases between them. Germline V gene sequence: CDR1 ENHRY, CDR2 SYGVKD. The CDR3 DNA reads as TGTGCCATCGCCCCGGGAACCGGGGAGCTGTTTTTT. Translating it yields CAIAPGTGELFF.

This chain links TRBV20-1 with TRBJ1-4; unclear D gene. V lost 0 bases and J 0 bases, leaving 5 bases between the germline ends. The CDR3 consists of 14 residues. In germline, CDR1 is DFQATT, CDR2 SNEGSKA (reference sequence). The CDR3 DNA is TGCAGTGCTAGAGAGAGGCCAACTAATGAAAAACTGTTTTTT. Protein sequence: CSARERPTNEKLFF.

At least ten counts were recorded for this clonotype. CDR3 nucleotide sequence: TGCGCCAGCAGTGAGTCGACCGGGACAGGTCCCTATGGCTACACCTTC. Translation: CASSESTGTGPYGYTF. The genes are TRBV10-2 and TRBJ1-2; 8 bases map to TRBD1. Per the germline V gene, CDR1 is WSHSY and CDR2 is SAAADI. Trimming removed 0 bases from V and 4 bases from J; junction bases left unmatched: 7. The CDR3 consists of 16 residues.

The chain has TRBV10-3 and TRBJ2-2, with 11 nucleotides matching TRBD1. Germline V gene data show CDR1 as ENHRY and CDR2 as SYGVKD. This CDR3 contains 16 residues. With V trimmed by 6 bases and J by 4 bases, 7 bases remained unmatched. Here the CDR3 reads CAIRMDRGQGTGELFF. CDR3 DNA sequence: TGTGCCATCAGAATGGACAGGGGGCAGGGCACCGGGGAGCTGTTTTTT.

The V and J genes are TRBV4-2 and TRBJ1-4; D gene ambiguous. Germline CDR1 and CDR2: LGHNA and YNFKEQ. This CDR3 is 15 amino acids long. V was trimmed by 4 bases and J by 0 bases, leaving 9 bases between them. CDR3: CASSRAISTNEKLFF. The CDR3 DNA reads TGTGCCAGCAGCCGAGCCATCTCAACTAATGAAAAACTGTTTTTT.